The sequence of this TCR beta chain was determined in a study of blood T cell repertoires in COVID-19. Study in general: Acute-phase and convalescent COVID-19 samples originated in the United States, Italy and Spain. Sample material is recorded as cDNA or gDNA derived from T cells, B-cell-depleted T cells, or PBMCs.

J was trimmed by 3 bases and V by 4 bases; bases with no gene match: 2. Germline V gene lookup returns CDR1 SGHVS and CDR2 FQNEAQ. The CDR3 runs 13 residues. As originally analysed: Nucleated cell number was recorded as an estimate derived from reference gene primer amplification. Sequenced by immunoSEQ multiplex PCR; TCRdb stores in-frame clones only, minus some. V and J calls and clone size are those listed in that table; D and trimming were worked out from the DNA. The table lists roughly 76,000 clones, roughly 74% of them singletons, with less than 20% in the top ten. This receptor was taken from a human donor in a cohort sampled during active COVID-19. Specimen: peripheral blood. The chain carries TRBV7-8 and TRBJ2-7, with 8 bases lining up with TRBD1. The CDR3 sequence is CASSWTGFYEQYF. CDR3 nucleotides: TGTGCCAGCAGCTGGACAGGGTTCTACGAGCAGTACTTC.